A selection of T cell receptor beta chains follows, all from one sample in a study of cytomegalovirus exposure and HLA in healthy donors. TCRdb's copy holds only in-frame clones and misses some; the assay was immunoSEQ multiplex PCR. The sample consists of around 140,000 clones, about 78% of them appearing once. The sequenced material came from PBMCs. The receptors come from a man aged 45 to 65 in good health and CMV-seropositive. The CDR3 runs from the conserved cysteine through the conserved F or W. Fields, in order: clone size, V gene, D gene, J gene, CDR3 DNA, CDR3 protein. D genes are given only for firm matches. The size field is filled for only some rows; it gives once, few, many or a size class.

clone_size: -; v_call: TRBV19; d_call: -; j_call: TRBJ2-3; cdr3_nt: TGTGCCAGTAGTACTCTGACTACCGCCCATAGCACAGATACGCAGTATTTT; cdr3_aa: CASSTLTTAHSTDTQYF
clone_size: -; v_call: TRBV9; d_call: TRBD2; j_call: TRBJ2-1; cdr3_nt: TGTGCCAGCAGCACCAGGACTAGCGGGGGGCGAGGGGAGCAGTTCTTC; cdr3_aa: CASSTRTSGGRGEQFF
clone_size: -; v_call: TRBV19; d_call: -; j_call: TRBJ2-3; cdr3_nt: TGTGCCAGTAGCCGGGCCCACGGGAACTCAGATACGCAGTATTTT; cdr3_aa: CASSRAHGNSDTQYF
clone_size: -; v_call: TRBV9; d_call: TRBD2; j_call: TRBJ2-1; cdr3_nt: TGTGCCAGCAGCGTCGGACTAGCGGGAGAGGCAGGGTACAATGAGCAGTTCTTC; cdr3_aa: CASSVGLAGEAGYNEQFF
clone_size: -; v_call: TRBV5-1; d_call: -; j_call: TRBJ1-2; cdr3_nt: TGCGCCAGCAGCTTGAGGTGGGGCCCTGAGGATGGCTACACCTTC; cdr3_aa: CASSLRWGPEDGYTF
clone_size: -; v_call: TRBV7-3; d_call: -; j_call: TRBJ1-4; cdr3_nt: TGTGCCAGCAGCTCCCCCCAGGGGAAGGGTGAAAAACTGTTTTTT; cdr3_aa: CASSSPQGKGEKLFF
clone_size: -; v_call: TRBV27; d_call: -; j_call: TRBJ2-1; cdr3_nt: TGTGCCAGCAGCGCCGGGTCCCGAAATGAGCAGTTCTTC; cdr3_aa: CASSAGSRNEQFF
clone_size: -; v_call: TRBV7-2; d_call: TRBD2; j_call: TRBJ2-3; cdr3_nt: TGTGCCAGCAGCCTTGGACTAGCGGGAGTGGTTAACACAGATACGCAGTATTTT; cdr3_aa: CASSLGLAGVVNTDTQYF
clone_size: -; v_call: TRBV7-3; d_call: -; j_call: TRBJ2-7; cdr3_nt: TGTGCCAGCAGCCGTGATGCAGCGGAGAGGTACGAGCAGTACTTC; cdr3_aa: CASSRDAAERYEQYF
clone_size: -; v_call: TRBV7-6; d_call: TRBD1; j_call: TRBJ1-2; cdr3_nt: TGTGCCAGCAGTTTAGAACCTGGACAGGGCAGCTATGGCTACACCTTC; cdr3_aa: CASSLEPGQGSYGYTF
clone_size: -; v_call: TRBV27; d_call: -; j_call: TRBJ2-1; cdr3_nt: TGTGCCAGCGGGTGGGGGACATACTACAATGAGCAGTTCTTC; cdr3_aa: CASGWGTYYNEQFF
clone_size: -; v_call: TRBV10-3; d_call: TRBD2; j_call: TRBJ2-5; cdr3_nt: TGTGCCATCAGTGTAGCGGGGCAAGAGACCCAGTACTTC; cdr3_aa: CAISVAGQETQYF
clone_size: -; v_call: TRBV19; d_call: -; j_call: TRBJ1-1; cdr3_nt: TGTGCCAGTAGTATAGAGGGTTCCGCGGGCCAAGCTTTCTTT; cdr3_aa: CASSIEGSAGQAFF
clone_size: -; v_call: TRBV5-5; d_call: TRBD2; j_call: TRBJ2-5; cdr3_nt: TGTGCCAGCAGCTTTGGACTAGCGAGGAGGGCAGAGACCCAGTACTTC; cdr3_aa: CASSFGLARRAETQYF
clone_size: -; v_call: TRBV7-2; d_call: -; j_call: TRBJ1-2; cdr3_nt: TGTGCCAGCAGCTTAGAGGCGGGCCGAACCTTC; cdr3_aa: CASSLEAGRTF
clone_size: -; v_call: TRBV5-1; d_call: TRBD1; j_call: TRBJ1-2; cdr3_nt: TGCGCCAGCAGCTTGGGCCCCGGGACAGGGGGCGGCTATGGCTACACCTTC; cdr3_aa: CASSLGPGTGGGYGYTF
clone_size: -; v_call: TRBV6-5; d_call: TRBD2; j_call: TRBJ2-3; cdr3_nt: TGTGCCAGCAGAGGGACTACCCCAGATACGCAGTATTTT; cdr3_aa: CASRGTTPDTQYF
clone_size: -; v_call: TRBV6-1; d_call: TRBD1; j_call: TRBJ2-5; cdr3_nt: TGTGCCAGCAGGAATCCGACAGGGTGGGAGACCCAGTACTTC; cdr3_aa: CASRNPTGWETQYF
clone_size: -; v_call: TRBV27; d_call: -; j_call: TRBJ1-1; cdr3_nt: TGTGCCAGCAGTGCATACGGGACTCGCCGTGGGGGTGAAGCTTTCTTT; cdr3_aa: CASSAYGTRRGGEAFF
clone_size: few; v_call: TRBV6-5; d_call: TRBD1; j_call: TRBJ1-1; cdr3_nt: TGTGCCAGCAATAGGGGACAGGGGCAAGCTTTCTTT; cdr3_aa: CASNRGQGQAFF
clone_size: -; v_call: TRBV7-9; d_call: TRBD1; j_call: TRBJ2-5; cdr3_nt: TGTGCCAGCAGCCCTCGACAGGGGAGAGAGACCCAGTACTTC; cdr3_aa: CASSPRQGRETQYF
clone_size: few; v_call: TRBV5-8; d_call: -; j_call: TRBJ1-4; cdr3_nt: TGTGCCAGCAACACCGACAGGAGTCGGGAAAAACTGTTTTTT; cdr3_aa: CASNTDRSREKLFF
clone_size: -; v_call: TRBV27; d_call: TRBD1; j_call: TRBJ1-5; cdr3_nt: TGTGCCAGCAGTTTCCGGACAGGCGTTCAGCCCCAGCATTTT; cdr3_aa: CASSFRTGVQPQHF
clone_size: -; v_call: TRBV5-4; d_call: -; j_call: TRBJ2-1; cdr3_nt: TGTGCCAGCAACAAACAGGGGAGGAATGATGAGCAGTTCTTC; cdr3_aa: CASNKQGRNDEQFF
clone_size: -; v_call: TRBV28; d_call: -; j_call: TRBJ1-1; cdr3_nt: TGTGCCAGCAGTATCCCAGGGGTGGGGCTGAACACTGAAGCTTTCTTT; cdr3_aa: CASSIPGVGLNTEAFF
clone_size: -; v_call: TRBV29-1; d_call: -; j_call: TRBJ2-3; cdr3_nt: TGCAGCGTTCGGGTTACAGATACGCAGTATTTT; cdr3_aa: CSVRVTDTQYF
clone_size: -; v_call: TRBV6-1; d_call: TRBD1; j_call: TRBJ2-7; cdr3_nt: TGTGCCAGCATTCTTGAGGGGGCATCCTACGAGCAGTACTTC; cdr3_aa: CASILEGASYEQYF
clone_size: once; v_call: TRBV7-2; d_call: -; j_call: TRBJ2-3; cdr3_nt: TGTGCCAGCAGCTTGTACACAGATACGCAGTATTTT; cdr3_aa: CASSLYTDTQYF
clone_size: -; v_call: TRBV5-1; d_call: -; j_call: TRBJ1-2; cdr3_nt: TGCGCCAGCAGCTTCACAGGGAGCGACTATGGCTACACCTTC; cdr3_aa: CASSFTGSDYGYTF
clone_size: -; v_call: TRBV10-1; d_call: -; j_call: TRBJ1-6; cdr3_nt: TGCGCCAGCAGTCACAGGGAAAATAATTCACCCCTCCACTTT; cdr3_aa: CASSHRENNSPLHF
clone_size: -; v_call: TRBV27; d_call: TRBD1; j_call: TRBJ2-7; cdr3_nt: TGTGCCAGCAGTTTCCGGGACAGACCCTACGAGCAGTACTTC; cdr3_aa: CASSFRDRPYEQYF
clone_size: -; v_call: TRBV15; d_call: TRBD2; j_call: TRBJ2-1; cdr3_nt: TGTGCCACCAGCATTCCGACTAGCGGGAGTCGGAATGAGCAGTTCTTC; cdr3_aa: CATSIPTSGSRNEQFF
clone_size: -; v_call: TRBV7-8; d_call: -; j_call: TRBJ1-1; cdr3_nt: TGTGCCAGCGGGGGGGGACTTGAAGCTTTCTTT; cdr3_aa: CASGGGLEAFF
clone_size: -; v_call: TRBV27; d_call: TRBD1; j_call: TRBJ1-5; cdr3_nt: TGTGCCAGCAGTTTAAGGCGGGACAGGGTGGGGGGAGGCAATCAGCCCCAGCATTTT; cdr3_aa: CASSLRRDRVGGGNQPQHF
clone_size: -; v_call: TRBV2; d_call: -; j_call: TRBJ2-4; cdr3_nt: TGTGCCAGCATCGAAGAGGCAGCGCTAGCCAAAAACATTCAGTACTTC; cdr3_aa: CASIEEAALAKNIQYF
clone_size: few; v_call: TRBV4-3; d_call: TRBD1; j_call: TRBJ2-7; cdr3_nt: TGCGCCAGCAGCTTTATTAGGGACAGGGACCACGAGCAGTACTTC; cdr3_aa: CASSFIRDRDHEQYF
clone_size: -; v_call: TRBV7-2; d_call: -; j_call: TRBJ1-1; cdr3_nt: TGTGCCAGCAGCTTAGCGGGCAGCCAACCGAACACTGAAGCTTTCTTT; cdr3_aa: CASSLAGSQPNTEAFF
clone_size: -; v_call: TRBV15; d_call: -; j_call: TRBJ2-3; cdr3_nt: TGTGCCACCAGCAGAGGGACAGGCACAGATACGCAGTATTTT; cdr3_aa: CATSRGTGTDTQYF
clone_size: -; v_call: TRBV7-9; d_call: -; j_call: TRBJ1-5; cdr3_nt: TGTTCCAGCAGCTTAGATCCGGGAGGGGGGTTAGGCAATCAGCCCCAGCATTTT; cdr3_aa: CSSSLDPGGGLGNQPQHF